The TCR beta chain under discussion was sequenced for a study of blood T cell repertoires in COVID-19 (dated by TCRdb to the early 2020s). The study in broad terms: Samples from collaborators originated in the United States, Italy and Spain and spanned both the acute and convalescent phases of COVID-19. Sample metadata almost always included a de-identified subject ID, COVID-19 status, age in years and sex. Where available, HLA class I and class II types were taken from metadata supplied by the sample provider and were not determined by assay-based typing. The samples were drawn from two sources: the first 160 participants of the ongoing ImmuneRACE study, and about 1,300 subjects contributed by 6 global collaborators. A freely available public database, intended as a resource for researchers studying the immune response to SARS-CoV-2, is where the repertoires were released. The prospective study material was composed of cDNA or gDNA derived from T cells, B-cell-depleted T cells, or PBMCs. Subjects who had been exposed to COVID-19, were actively infected with it, or had recovered from it provided the deeply sampled blood TCRbeta repertoires that made up the dataset. What the study reported, not specific to this receptor: Clinical and demographic metadata were provided uncurated, with the amount varying by source and participant.

The immunoSEQ Assay, a bias-controlled multiplex PCR, was used to amplify TCRbeta CDR3 regions from genomic DNA. Per the source publication's procedure: Nucleated cell counts per sample were estimated from amplification of reference gene primers within the assay. To quantify the absolute abundance of each unique TCRbeta CDR3 rearrangement, sequence reads were collapsed and filtered. For each sample, productive Simpson clonality was calculated as the square root of Simpson's diversity index over productive rearrangements. In TCRdb, the immuneACCESS table is reduced to in-frame sequences with V and J assigned. These tables do not hold every clone; where another copy was compared, an unresolved V gene accounts for under half, and the others remain unexplained. V, J and clone size derive from that table, while D and trimming were established from the DNA sequence. For this sample the table gives a few hundred thousand clones, of which 80% were detected only once. 9.5% to 15% of the sample rests with the top ten.

V has 7 bases trimmed and J has 4 bases trimmed; junction bases matching no gene number 7. Measured from the cysteine to the phenylalanine, the CDR3 is 15 residues long. Here the CDR3 DNA is all that survives: 45 bases in frame from base 1. CDR1 and CDR2, looked up from the germline V gene (reference sequence), are MNHNY and SVGAGI. Whole blood was collected in K2EDTA tubes by collaborating institutions according to the institutions' own protocols. For TCRbeta analysis, collaborator samples were shipped as frozen whole blood, as isolated PBMCs, or as DNA extracted from either sample type. In this sample, this clone turned up many times. It has no known antigen specificity. Base qualities are not provided; no much larger clone lies one nucleotide away.

Recombination linked TRBV6-6 to TRBJ2-5; 12 bases in the middle match TRBD2. This sequence originates from a human donor in a cohort sampled during active COVID-19. Sequenced input: peripheral blood. The nucleotide sequence is TGTGCCAGCACCAGGACTAGCGGGATGTCAGAGACCCAGTACTTC. It specifies CASTRTSGMSETQYF.